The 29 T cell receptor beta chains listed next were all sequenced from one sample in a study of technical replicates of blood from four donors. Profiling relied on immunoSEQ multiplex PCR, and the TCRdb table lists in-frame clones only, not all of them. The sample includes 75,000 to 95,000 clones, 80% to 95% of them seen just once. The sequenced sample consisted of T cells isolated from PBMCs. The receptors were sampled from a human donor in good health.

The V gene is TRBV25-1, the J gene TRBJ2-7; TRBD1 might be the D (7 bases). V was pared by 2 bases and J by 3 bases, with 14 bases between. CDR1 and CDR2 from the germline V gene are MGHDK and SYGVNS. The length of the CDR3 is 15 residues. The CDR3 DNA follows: TGTGCCAGCAGTGAAGGTGCAGGGGGGTACTACGAGCAGTACTTC. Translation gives CASSEGAGGYYEQYF.

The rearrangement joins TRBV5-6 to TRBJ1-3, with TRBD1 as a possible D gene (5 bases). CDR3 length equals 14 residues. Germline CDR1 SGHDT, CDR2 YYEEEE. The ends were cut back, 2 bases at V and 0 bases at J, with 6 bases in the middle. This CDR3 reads CASSFQGSGNTIYF. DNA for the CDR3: TGTGCCAGCAGCTTTCAGGGCTCTGGAAACACCATATATTTT. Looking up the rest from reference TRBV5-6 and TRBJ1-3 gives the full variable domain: DAGVTQSPTHLIKTRGQQVTLRCSPKSGHDTVSWYQQALGQGPQFIFQYYEEEERQRGNFPDRFSGHQFPNYSSELNVNALLLGDSALYLCASSFQGSGNTIYFGEGSWLTVV.

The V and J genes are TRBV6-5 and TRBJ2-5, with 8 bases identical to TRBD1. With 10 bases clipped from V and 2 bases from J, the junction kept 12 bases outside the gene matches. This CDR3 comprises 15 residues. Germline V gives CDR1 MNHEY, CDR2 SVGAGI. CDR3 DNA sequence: TGTGCCACCATTGTGATGAGACAGGGGCAAGAGACCCAGTACTTC. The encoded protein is CATIVMRQGQETQYF.

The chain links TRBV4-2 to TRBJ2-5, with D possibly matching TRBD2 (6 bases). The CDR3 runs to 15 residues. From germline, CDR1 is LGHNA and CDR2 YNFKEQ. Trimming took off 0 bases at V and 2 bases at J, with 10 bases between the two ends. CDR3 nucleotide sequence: TGTGCCAGCAGCCAAGATCGGGGGAAACAAGAGACCCAGTACTTC. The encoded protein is CASSQDRGKQETQYF.

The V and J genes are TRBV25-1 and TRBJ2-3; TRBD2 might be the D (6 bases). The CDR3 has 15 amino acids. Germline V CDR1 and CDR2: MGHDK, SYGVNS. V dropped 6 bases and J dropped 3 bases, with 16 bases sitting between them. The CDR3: CASRGEVSQTDTQYF. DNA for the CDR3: TGTGCCAGCAGGGGGGAGGTGTCTCAGACAGATACGCAGTATTTT. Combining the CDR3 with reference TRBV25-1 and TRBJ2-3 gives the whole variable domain EADIYQTPRYLVIGTGKKITLECSQTMGHDKMYWYQQDPGMELHLIHYSYGVNSTEKGDLSSESTVSRIRTEHFPLTLESARPSHTSQYLCASRGEVSQTDTQYFGPGTRLTVL.

As DNA, the CDR3 is TGTGCCAGCAGCAATGGTGACAGGGGGAGCTACGAGCAGTACTTC. It is translated as CASSNGDRGSYEQYF. The genes are TRBV7-9 and TRBJ2-7; 9 bases agree with TRBD1. Germline trimming cut 5 bases from V and 3 bases from J; bases unmatched to any gene: 8. Germline V CDR1 and CDR2: SEHNR, FQNEAQ (reference sequence). The CDR3 has 15 amino acids. Together with reference TRBV7-9 and TRBJ2-7, the CDR3 gives the full variable domain: DTGVSQNPRHKITKRGQNVTFRCDPISEHNRLYWYRQTLGQGPEFLTYFQNEAQLEKSRLLSDRFSAERPKGSFSTLEIQRTEQGDSAMYLCASSNGDRGSYEQYFGPGTRLTVT.

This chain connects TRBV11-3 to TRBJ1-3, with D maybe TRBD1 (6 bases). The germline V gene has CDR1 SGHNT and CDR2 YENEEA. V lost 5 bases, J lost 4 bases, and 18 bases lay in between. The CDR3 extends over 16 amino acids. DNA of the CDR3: TGTGCCAGCAGCCCTCGGGAACAGGGCACCGGAAACACCATATATTTT. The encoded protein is CASSPREQGTGNTIYF.

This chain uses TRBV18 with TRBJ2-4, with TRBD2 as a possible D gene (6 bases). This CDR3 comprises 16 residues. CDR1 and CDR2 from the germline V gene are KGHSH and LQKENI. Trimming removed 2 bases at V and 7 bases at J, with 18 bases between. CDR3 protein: CASSPGEHAGYNIQYF. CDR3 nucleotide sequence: TGTGCCAGCTCACCAGGGGAGCACGCGGGATATAACATTCAGTACTTC.

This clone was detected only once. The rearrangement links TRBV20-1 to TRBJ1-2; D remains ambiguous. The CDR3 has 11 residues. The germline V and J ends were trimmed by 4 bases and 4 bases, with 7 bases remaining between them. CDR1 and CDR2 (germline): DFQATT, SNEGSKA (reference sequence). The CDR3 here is CSATGGYGYTF. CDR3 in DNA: TGCAGTGCTACAGGAGGCTATGGCTACACCTTC.

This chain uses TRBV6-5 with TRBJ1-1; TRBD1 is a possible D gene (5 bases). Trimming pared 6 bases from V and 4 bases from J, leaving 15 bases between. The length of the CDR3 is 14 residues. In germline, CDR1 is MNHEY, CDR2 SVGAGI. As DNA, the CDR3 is TGTGCCAGCAGCTTCCTAGAAGGGGCCACTGAAGCTTTCTTT. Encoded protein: CASSFLEGATEAFF.

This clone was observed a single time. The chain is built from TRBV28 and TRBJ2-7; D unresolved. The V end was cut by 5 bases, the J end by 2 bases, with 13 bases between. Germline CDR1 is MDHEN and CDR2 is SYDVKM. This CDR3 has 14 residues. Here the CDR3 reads CASSLDATTYEQYF. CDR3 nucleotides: TGTGCCAGCAGTCTAGACGCTACAACCTACGAGCAGTACTTC.

CDR3 nucleotides: TGTGCCAGCAGTTTGGTGGGGCCAGATACGCAGTATTTT. Translated: CASSLVGPDTQYF. The J gene is TRBJ2-3, the V gene TRBV27; possibly TRBD1 for D (5 bases). V gave up 3 bases and J gave up 4 bases, with 8 bases separating them. Germline CDR1 is MNHEY and CDR2 is SMNVEV (reference sequence). The CDR3 totals 13 residues.

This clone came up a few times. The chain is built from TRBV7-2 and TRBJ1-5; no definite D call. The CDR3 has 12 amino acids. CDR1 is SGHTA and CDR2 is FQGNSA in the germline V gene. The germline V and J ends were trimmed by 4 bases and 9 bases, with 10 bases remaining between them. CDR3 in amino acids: CASSSFPGPQHF. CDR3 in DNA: TGTGCCAGCAGCTCCTTTCCAGGGCCCCAGCATTTT.

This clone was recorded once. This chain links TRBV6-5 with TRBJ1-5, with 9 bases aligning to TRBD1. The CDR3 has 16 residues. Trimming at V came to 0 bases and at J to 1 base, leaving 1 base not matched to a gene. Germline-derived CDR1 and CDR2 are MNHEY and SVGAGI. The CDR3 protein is CASSYSGTGSNQPQHF. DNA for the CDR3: TGTGCCAGCAGTTACTCGGGGACAGGGAGCAATCAGCCCCAGCATTTT.

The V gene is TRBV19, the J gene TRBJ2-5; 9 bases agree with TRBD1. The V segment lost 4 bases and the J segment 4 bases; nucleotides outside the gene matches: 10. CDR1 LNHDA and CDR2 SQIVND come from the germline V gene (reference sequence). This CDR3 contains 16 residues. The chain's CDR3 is CASSTAGPGQGETQYF. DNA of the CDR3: TGTGCCAGTAGTACAGCTGGACCGGGACAGGGAGAGACCCAGTACTTC.

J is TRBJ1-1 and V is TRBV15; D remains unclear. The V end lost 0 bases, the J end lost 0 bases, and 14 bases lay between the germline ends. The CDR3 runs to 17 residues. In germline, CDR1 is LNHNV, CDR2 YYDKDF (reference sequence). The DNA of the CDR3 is TGTGCCACCAGCAGAGATATGAGACGACATTTGAACACTGAAGCTTTCTTT. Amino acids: CATSRDMRRHLNTEAFF.

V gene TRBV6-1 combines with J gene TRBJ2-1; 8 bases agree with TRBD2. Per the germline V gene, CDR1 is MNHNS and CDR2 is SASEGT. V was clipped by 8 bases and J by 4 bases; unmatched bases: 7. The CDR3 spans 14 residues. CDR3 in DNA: TGTGCCAGCTTCCAGCGGGAGTCTTACAATGAGCAGTTCTTC. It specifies CASFQRESYNEQFF.

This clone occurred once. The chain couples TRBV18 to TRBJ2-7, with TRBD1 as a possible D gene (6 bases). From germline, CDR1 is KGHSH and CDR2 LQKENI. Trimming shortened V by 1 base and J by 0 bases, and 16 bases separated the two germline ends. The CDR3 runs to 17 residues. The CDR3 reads CASSPQGWTDDSYEQYF. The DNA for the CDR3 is TGTGCCAGCTCACCACAGGGGTGGACAGACGACTCCTACGAGCAGTACTTC. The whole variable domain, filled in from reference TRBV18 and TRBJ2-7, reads NAGVMQNPRHLVRRRGQEARLRCSPMKGHSHVYWYRQLPEEGLKFMVYLQKENIIDESGMPKERFSAEFPKEGPSILRIQQVVRGDSAAYFCASSPQGWTDDSYEQYFGPGTRLTVT.

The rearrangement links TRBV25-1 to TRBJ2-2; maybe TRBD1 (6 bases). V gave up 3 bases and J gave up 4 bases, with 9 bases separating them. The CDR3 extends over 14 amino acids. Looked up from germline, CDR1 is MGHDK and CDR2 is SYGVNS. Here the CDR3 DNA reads TGTGCCAGCAGTGATGGGGGCCCCACCGGGGAGCTGTTTTTT. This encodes CASSDGGPTGELFF.

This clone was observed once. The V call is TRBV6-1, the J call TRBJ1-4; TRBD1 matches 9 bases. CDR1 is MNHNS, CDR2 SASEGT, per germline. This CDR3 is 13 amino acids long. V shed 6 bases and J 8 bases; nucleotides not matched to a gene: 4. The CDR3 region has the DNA TGTGCCAGCAGAACAGGGGGCCAGGAAAAACTGTTTTTT. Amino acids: CASRTGGQEKLFF.

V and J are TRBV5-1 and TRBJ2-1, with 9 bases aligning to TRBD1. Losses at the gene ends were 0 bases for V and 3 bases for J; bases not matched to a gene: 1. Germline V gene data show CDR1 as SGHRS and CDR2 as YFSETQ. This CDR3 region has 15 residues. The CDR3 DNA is TGCGCCAGCAGCTTGGGACAGGGGGTCTACAATGAGCAGTTCTTC. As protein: CASSLGQGVYNEQFF.

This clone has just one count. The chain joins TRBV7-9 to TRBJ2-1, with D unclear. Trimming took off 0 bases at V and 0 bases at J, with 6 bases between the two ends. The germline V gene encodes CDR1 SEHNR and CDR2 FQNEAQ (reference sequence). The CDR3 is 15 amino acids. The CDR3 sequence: CASSLAYSSYNEQFF. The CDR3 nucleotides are TGTGCCAGCAGCTTAGCTTATTCCTCCTACAATGAGCAGTTCTTC.

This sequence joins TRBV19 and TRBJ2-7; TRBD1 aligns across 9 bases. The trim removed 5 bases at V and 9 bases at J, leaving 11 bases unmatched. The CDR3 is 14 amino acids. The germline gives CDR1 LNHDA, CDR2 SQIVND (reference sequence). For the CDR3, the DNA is TGTGCCAGTAGTCCCTCCGGGACAGGGTCTGCGCAGTACTTC. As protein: CASSPSGTGSAQYF.

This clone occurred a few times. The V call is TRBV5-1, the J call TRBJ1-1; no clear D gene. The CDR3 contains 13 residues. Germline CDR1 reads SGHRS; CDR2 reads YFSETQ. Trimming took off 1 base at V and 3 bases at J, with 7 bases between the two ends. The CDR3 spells CASSLYGDTEAFF. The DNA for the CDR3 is TGCGCCAGCAGCTTGTACGGGGACACTGAAGCTTTCTTT.

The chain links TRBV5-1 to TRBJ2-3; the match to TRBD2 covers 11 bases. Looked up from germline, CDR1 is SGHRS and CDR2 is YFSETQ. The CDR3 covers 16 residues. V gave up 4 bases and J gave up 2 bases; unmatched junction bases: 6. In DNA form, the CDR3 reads TGCGCCAGCAGCGTTTTAGCGGGGGGGAACACAGATACGCAGTATTTT. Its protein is CASSVLAGGNTDTQYF. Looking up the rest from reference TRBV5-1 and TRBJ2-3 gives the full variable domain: KAGVTQTPRYLIKTRGQQVTLSCSPISGHRSVSWYQQTPGQGLQFLFEYFSETQRNKGNFPGRFSGRQFSNSRSEMNVSTLELGDSALYLCASSVLAGGNTDTQYFGPGTRLTVL.

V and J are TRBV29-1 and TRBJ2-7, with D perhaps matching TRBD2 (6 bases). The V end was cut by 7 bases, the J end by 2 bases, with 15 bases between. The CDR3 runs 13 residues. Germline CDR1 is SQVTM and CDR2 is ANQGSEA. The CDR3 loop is CSGRGTDTYEQYF. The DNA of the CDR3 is TGCAGCGGCCGCGGGACTGATACCTACGAGCAGTACTTC.

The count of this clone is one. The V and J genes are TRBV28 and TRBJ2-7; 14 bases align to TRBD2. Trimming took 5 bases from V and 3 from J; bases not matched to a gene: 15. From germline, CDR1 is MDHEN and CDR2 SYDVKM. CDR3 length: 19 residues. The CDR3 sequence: CASSPSIGTSGSSLYEQYF. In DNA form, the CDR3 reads TGTGCCAGCAGTCCCTCGATTGGGACTAGCGGGAGCAGCCTCTACGAGCAGTACTTC.

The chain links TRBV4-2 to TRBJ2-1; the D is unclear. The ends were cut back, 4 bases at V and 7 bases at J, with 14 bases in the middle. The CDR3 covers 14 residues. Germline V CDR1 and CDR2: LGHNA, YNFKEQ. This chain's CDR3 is CASSPRREFNEQFF. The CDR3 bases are TGTGCCAGCAGCCCTCGGAGAGAGTTTAATGAGCAGTTCTTC.

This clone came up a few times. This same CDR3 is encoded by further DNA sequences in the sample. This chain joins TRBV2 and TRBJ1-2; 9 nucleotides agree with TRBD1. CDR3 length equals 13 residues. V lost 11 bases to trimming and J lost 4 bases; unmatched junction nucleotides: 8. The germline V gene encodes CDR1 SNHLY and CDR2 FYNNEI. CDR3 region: CASTGGEVYGYTF. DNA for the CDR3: TGTGCCTCCACAGGGGGCGAAGTCTATGGCTACACCTTC.